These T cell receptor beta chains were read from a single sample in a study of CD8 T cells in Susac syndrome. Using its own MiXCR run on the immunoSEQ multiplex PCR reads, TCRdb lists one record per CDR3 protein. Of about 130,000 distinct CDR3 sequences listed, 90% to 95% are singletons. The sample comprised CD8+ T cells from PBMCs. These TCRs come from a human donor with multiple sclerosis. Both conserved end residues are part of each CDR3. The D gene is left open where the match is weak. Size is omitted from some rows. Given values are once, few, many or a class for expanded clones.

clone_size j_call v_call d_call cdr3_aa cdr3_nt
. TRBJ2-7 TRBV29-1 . CSVRTEVTREQYF TGCAGCGTGAGGACAGAGGTAACTCGAGAGCAGTACTTC
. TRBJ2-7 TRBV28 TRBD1 CASSQFPGQHYEQYF TGTGCCAGCAGCCAATTTCCGGGACAGCATTACGAGCAGTACTTC
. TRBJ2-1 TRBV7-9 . CASSLSHEQFF TGTGCCAGCAGCTTATCCCATGAGCAGTTCTTC
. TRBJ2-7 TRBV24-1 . CATSETTASQQYF TGTGCCACCAGTGAAACGACGGCCAGTCAGCAGTACTTC
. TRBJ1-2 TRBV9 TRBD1 CASSADRDYGYTF TGTGCCAGCAGCGCCGACAGGGACTATGGCTACACCTTC
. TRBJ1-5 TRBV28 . CASSLGHRIYSNQPQHF TGTGCCAGCAGTTTGGGGCACCGGATCTATAGCAATCAGCCCCAGCATTTT
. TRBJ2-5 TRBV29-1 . CSVEGGPLQETQYF TGCAGCGTTGAAGGGGGACCTCTTCAAGAGACCCAGTACTTC
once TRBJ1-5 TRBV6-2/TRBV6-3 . CASSSDGVQPQHF TGTGCCAGCAGTTCCGATGGTGTTCAGCCCCAGCATTTT
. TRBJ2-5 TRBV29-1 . CSVVANRETQYF TGCAGCGTTGTAGCCAACCGGGAGACCCAGTACTTC
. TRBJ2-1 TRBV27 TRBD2 CASQGRLAVSKPYNEQFF TGTGCCAGCCAGGGTAGACTAGCGGTATCAAAGCCCTACAATGAGCAGTTCTTC
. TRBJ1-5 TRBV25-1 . CASSDPKGSGQPQHF TGTGCCAGCAGTGACCCCAAAGGCAGCGGTCAGCCCCAGCATTTT
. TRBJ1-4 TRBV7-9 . CASSFDRTNEKLFF TGTGCCAGCAGCTTTGACAGGACTAATGAAAAACTGTTTTTT
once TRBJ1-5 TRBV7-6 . CASSLAQGKPQHF TGTGCCAGCAGCTTAGCGCAGGGAAAGCCCCAGCATTTT
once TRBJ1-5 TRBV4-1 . CASSQELGQPQHF TGCGCCAGCAGCCAAGAACTCGGTCAGCCCCAGCATTTT
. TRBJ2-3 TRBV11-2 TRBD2 CASSLVPLAGEGAQYF TGTGCCAGCAGCTTAGTTCCATTAGCGGGGGAGGGGGCGCAGTATTTT